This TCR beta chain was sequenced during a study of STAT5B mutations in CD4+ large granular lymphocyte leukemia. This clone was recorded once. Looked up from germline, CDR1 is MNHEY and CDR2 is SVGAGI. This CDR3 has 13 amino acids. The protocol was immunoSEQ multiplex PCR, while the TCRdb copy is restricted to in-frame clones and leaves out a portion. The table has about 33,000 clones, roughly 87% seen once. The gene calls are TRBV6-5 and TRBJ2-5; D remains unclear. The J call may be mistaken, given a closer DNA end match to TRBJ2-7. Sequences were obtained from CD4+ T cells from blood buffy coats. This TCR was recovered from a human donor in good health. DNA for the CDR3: TGTGCCAGCAGTCCCCCTGGGAACTACGAGCAGTACTTC. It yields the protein CASSPPGNYEQYF.